The source of this T cell receptor beta chain is a study of cytomegalovirus exposure and HLA in healthy donors. PCR amplification relied on 60 Vbeta primers (plus 13 Jbeta primers). Repertoires were generated with immunoSEQ multiplex PCR, while TCRdb's copy carries only in-frame clones and drops some. The repertoire consists of 110,000 or so clones, with 70% to 80% occurring once and the leading ten covering 4% to 5%. Each of the donors was a healthy bone marrow donor. The CDR3 covers 19 residues. Germline CDR1 LGHNA, CDR2 YSLEER. J was trimmed by 4 bases and V by 0 bases; bases with no gene match: 16.

This clonotype originated in a woman in her thirties or forties in good health and CMV-seropositive. Sequencing used PBMCs. This chain connects TRBV4-3 to TRBJ2-7; 9 bases are a match to TRBD1. As DNA, the CDR3 is TGCGCCAGCAGCCAAGATCGTCCCCCGGGGACAGGGCCCAGGTACGAGCAGTACTTC. Protein: CASSQDRPPGTGPRYEQYF.